The clone carrying this T cell receptor (beta chain) has a handful of counts. Its antigen is as yet unknown. The data were obtained in a study of blood T cells in healthy people across ages. Study details: For every two T cells, template switching captured about one barcoded beta molecule. Study-level results: Expanded clonotype shifts may have been confounded, as the donors had an unknown CMV status.

A sample-barcoded 5' primer and a J-beta primer mix were used in a second PCR of roughly 7 to 11 cycles. TCRdb processed the 5' RACE reads anew with MiXCR; each CDR3 protein has one entry. The sample shows about 680,000 distinct CDR3 sequences, around 45% of them seen only once. The CDR3 has 12 residues. The V end was cut by 4 bases, the J end by 4 bases, with 11 bases between. Germline CDR1 is SQVTM and CDR2 is ANQGSEA. V is TRBV29-1 and J is TRBJ2-7; D is uncertain. The sample was blood. This TCR was recovered from a woman aged 55-70 years in good health. The CDR3 spells CSVGVIGYEQYF. The CDR3 DNA follows: TGCAGCGTTGGTGTAATTGGGTACGAGCAGTACTTC.